This T cell receptor beta chain is drawn from a study of PD-1 blockade in classical Hodgkin lymphoma. Study-wide background: Nivolumab dosed at 3 mg/kg went to patients intravenously every 2 weeks. Study-wide results and caveats: Newly diagnosed patients had diversity similar to the baseline diversity of complete responders.

Each patient relapsed following autologous stem cell transplantation, and prior brentuximab vedotin exposure differed. Notes on this clone: Its antigen is not identified.

The CDR3 contains 13 residues. The germline V gene encodes CDR1 MGHDK and CDR2 SYGVNS. With 6 bases removed from V and 1 base from J, the gap between germline ends came to 8 bases. The assay was immunoSEQ multiplex PCR, and TCRdb's table has in-frame clones only and misses some. Of over 10,000 clones in the sample, about 93% were seen once. This TCR derives from a human donor with classical Hodgkin lymphoma. The sample consisted of peripheral blood mononuclear cells (PBMCs), taken at baseline. The chain joins TRBV25-1 to TRBJ2-3; TRBD1 might be the D (5 bases). The CDR3 DNA reads TGTGCCAGCAGGCTACAGGGCACAGATACGCAGTATTTT. This encodes CASRLQGTDTQYF.